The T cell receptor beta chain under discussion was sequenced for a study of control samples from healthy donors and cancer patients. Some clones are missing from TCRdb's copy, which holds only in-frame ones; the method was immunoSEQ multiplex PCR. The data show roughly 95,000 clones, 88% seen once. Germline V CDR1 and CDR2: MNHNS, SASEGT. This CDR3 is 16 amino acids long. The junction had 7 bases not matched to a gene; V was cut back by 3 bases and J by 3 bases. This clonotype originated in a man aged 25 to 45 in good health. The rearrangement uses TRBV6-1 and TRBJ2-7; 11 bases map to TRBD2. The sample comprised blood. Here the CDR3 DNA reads TGTGCCAGCAGTGATGTGACGGGACTAGCGGTCTACGAGCAGTACTTC. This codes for CASSDVTGLAVYEQYF.